A single sample gave rise to the 29 T cell receptor beta chains below, sequenced in a study of T-cell memory formation after mild COVID-19. In TCRdb, the 5' RACE reads were re-called with MiXCR into one record per CDR3 protein. The table lists hundreds of thousands of distinct CDR3 sequences, about 16% of them singletons. The sequenced material came from PBMCs or a T cell subset sorted from them (not recorded which). Receptors originate from a man between 18 and 35 years old who had mild COVID-19 (a few samples of this study predate the infection). Cell type and time point are not known.

The V and J genes are TRBV7-9 and TRBJ1-5; 8 bases line up with TRBD1. Germline values: CDR1 SEHNR, CDR2 FQNEAQ (reference sequence). This CDR3 contains 14 residues. The V segment lost 1 base and the J segment 8 bases; nucleotides outside the gene matches: 4. The CDR3 sequence: CASSLGYRGEPQHF. The CDR3 nucleotides are TGTGCCAGCAGCTTAGGGTACAGGGGGGAGCCCCAGCATTTT.

CDR3 coding DNA: TGCGCCAGCAGCTGGGACGGGGGCGCCTACGAGCAGTACTTC. Translating gives CASSWDGGAYEQYF. This chain uses TRBV5-1 with TRBJ2-7, with D tentatively TRBD1 or TRBD2 (6 bases each). The CDR3 sequence is 14 residues long. Trimming left V 3 bases short and J 2 bases short, with 12 bases between. CDR1 and CDR2 (germline): SGHRS, YFSETQ.

This clonotype came up a few times. V is TRBV9 and J is TRBJ2-2, with D possibly being TRBD2 (5 bases). CDR3 length: 15 residues. Between the trimmed V and J ends, which lost 0 bases and 1 base, there was a span of 7 bases. In germline, CDR1 is SGDLS, CDR2 YYNGEE. For the CDR3, the DNA is TGTGCCAGCAGCGTAGGGGAGCTGAACACCGGGGAGCTGTTTTTT. This translates into CASSVGELNTGELFF.

The V and J genes are TRBV4-3 and TRBJ2-1; 7 positions agree with TRBD1. The germline gives CDR1 LGHNA, CDR2 YSLEER. The CDR3 contains 14 residues. Losses at the gene ends were 2 bases for V and 6 bases for J; bases not matched to a gene: 4. The CDR3 is CASSQPGTANEQFF. CDR3 sequence (DNA): TGCGCCAGCAGCCAACCGGGGACAGCCAATGAGCAGTTCTTC.

This clonotype occurred many times. V is TRBV7-6 and J is TRBJ2-2, with D possibly being TRBD2 (5 bases). Between the trimmed V and J ends, which lost 4 bases and 5 bases, there was a span of 8 bases. Germline CDR1 SGHVS, CDR2 FNYEAQ. This CDR3 has 13 residues. CDR3 in amino acids: CASSSGLTGELFF. CDR3 in DNA: TGTGCCAGCAGCTCCGGACTGACCGGGGAGCTGTTTTTT.

The rearrangement joins TRBV6-2 or TRBV6-3 to TRBJ1-3; D is unclear. Germline values: CDR1 MNHEY, CDR2 SVGEGT. The V and J ends lost 8 bases and 4 bases respectively, with 9 bases between them. The CDR3 extends over 12 amino acids. DNA of the CDR3: TGTGCCAGCGGCGGTGGAGGAAACACCATATATTTT. The encoded protein is CASGGGGNTIYF.

CDR3 DNA: TGTGCCAGCAGCCCGAGTCCAGGATCCTACGAGCAGTACTTC. Its protein is CASSPSPGSYEQYF. V usage is TRBV5-5 and J usage is TRBJ2-7; D ambiguous. V was trimmed by 4 bases and J by 1 base, leaving 12 bases between them. There are 14 residues in the CDR3. Germline values: CDR1 SGHKS, CDR2 YYEKEE (reference sequence).

This clonotype appeared a few times. This rearrangement joins TRBV3-1 to TRBJ2-3; D may be TRBD2 (6 bases). Trimming shortened V by 6 bases and J by 6 bases, and 10 bases separated the two germline ends. Germline lookup yields CDR1 LGHDT and CDR2 YNNKEL (reference sequence). The CDR3 consists of 12 residues. CDR3 in DNA: TGTGCCAGCAGGGGAGGCGGGGATACGCAGTATTTT. Translation gives CASRGGGDTQYF.

This clonotype was seen only a few times. The chain employs TRBV6-2 or TRBV6-3 and TRBJ2-3; perhaps TRBD1 as D (5 bases). Germline V gene sequence: CDR1 MNHEY, CDR2 SVGEGT. The CDR3 has 15 residues. V lost 4 bases, J lost 0 bases, and 11 bases lay in between. The CDR3, as DNA: TGTGCCAGCAGTTCCCTTAAGGGGAGCACAGATACGCAGTATTTT. Translated, it gives CASSSLKGSTDTQYF.

The chain combines TRBV4-1 with TRBJ1-5, with a tentative D call TRBD1 (5 bases). The germline V and J ends were trimmed by 5 bases and 8 bases, with 10 bases remaining between them. The CDR3 loop spans 12 amino acids. Germline lookup yields CDR1 MGHRA and CDR2 YSYEKL. The CDR3 is CASSSPGKPQHF. Written as DNA, the CDR3 is TGCGCCAGCAGCTCCCCAGGGAAGCCCCAGCATTTT.

The CDR3 nucleotides read TGTGCCAGCAGCTTAGAAGCAGGGGGGGAGACCCAGTACTTC. It is translated as CASSLEAGGETQYF. V usage is TRBV11-2 and J usage is TRBJ2-5; possibly TRBD1 for D (7 bases). CDR1 and CDR2 (germline): SGHAT, FQNNGV. This CDR3 region has 14 residues. V gave up 0 bases and J gave up 5 bases, with 10 bases separating them.

This clonotype was picked up many times. The chain carries TRBV5-1 and TRBJ2-3, with TRBD2 identical over 15 bases. The trim removed 2 bases at V and 3 bases at J, leaving 4 bases unmatched. The CDR3 runs to 17 residues. The germline gives CDR1 SGHRS, CDR2 YFSETQ. The CDR3 nucleotides read TGCGCCAGCAGCTTATGGACTAGCGGGGGGGTTACAGATACGCAGTATTTT. This gives the protein CASSLWTSGGVTDTQYF.

The V call is TRBV4-3, the J call TRBJ2-7; 8 nucleotides agree with TRBD2. The trim removed 1 base at V and 7 bases at J, leaving 6 bases unmatched. The CDR3 runs 14 residues. Looked up from germline, CDR1 is LGHNA and CDR2 is YSLEER. The CDR3 DNA reads as TGCGCCAGCAGCCAAGCCGGGACTAGTAGGGAGCAGTACTTC. Protein: CASSQAGTSREQYF.

The rearrangement links TRBV12-3 or TRBV12-4 to TRBJ2-3; 11 bases are shared with TRBD2. CDR3 size: 16 residues. J gave up 3 bases and V 4 bases, and 6 bases lay outside the gene matches. The CDR3 coding sequence is TGTGCCAGCAGTTGGACGACTAGCGGGGAGACAGATACGCAGTATTTT. This encodes CASSWTTSGETDTQYF.

This clonotype has just a few counts. The V and J genes are TRBV7-2 and TRBJ1-5; D remains ambiguous. Germline CDR1 reads SGHTA; CDR2 reads FQGNSA. This CDR3 has 12 residues. Trimming took 2 bases from V and 9 from J, leaving 8 bases between them. In nucleotides, the CDR3 is TGTGCCAGCAGCTTATACGGTGGGCCCCAGCATTTT. This encodes CASSLYGGPQHF.

The chain has TRBV4-3 and TRBJ2-4, with D unclear. Germline V gives CDR1 LGHNA, CDR2 YSLEER. Deletions cut 0 bases from V and 0 bases from J, with 12 bases between. This CDR3 is 17 amino acids long. In DNA form, the CDR3 reads TGCGCCAGCAGCCAAGAGGAGTATATTATAGCCAAAAACATTCAGTACTTC. Amino acids: CASSQEEYIIAKNIQYF.

The chain uses TRBV12-3 or TRBV12-4 and TRBJ1-1, with a possible D match to TRBD1 (5 bases). V lost 7 bases, J lost 8 bases, and 11 bases lay in between. This CDR3 has 11 residues. The CDR3 here is CASTLQGEAFF. Here the CDR3 DNA reads TGTGCCAGCACTCTCCAGGGAGAAGCTTTCTTT.

The rearrangement joins TRBV20-1 to TRBJ2-5; D unclear. Trimming shortened V by 6 bases and J by 6 bases, and 23 bases separated the two germline ends. The CDR3 covers 15 residues. Germline-derived CDR1 and CDR2 are DFQATT and SNEGSKA (reference sequence). CDR3 loop: CSAPRPPRGLQTQYF. The CDR3, as DNA: TGCAGTGCCCCGAGACCGCCGAGAGGCCTACAGACCCAGTACTTC.

This clonotype has only a few counts. The genes are TRBV6-6 and TRBJ1-2; no firm D call. V was shortened by 4 bases and J by 4 bases, with 4 bases between the two germline ends. From germline, CDR1 is MNHNY and CDR2 SVGAGI (reference sequence). The CDR3 runs 11 residues. CDR3 amino acids: CASSSVYGYTF. The CDR3 DNA sequence: TGTGCCAGCAGTTCAGTCTATGGCTACACCTTC.

The chain couples TRBV4-3 to TRBJ1-6; D may be TRBD1 (6 bases). The length of the CDR3 is 17 residues. Germline CDR1 LGHNA, CDR2 YSLEER. V shed 4 bases and J shed 7 bases, with 20 bases lying between them. CDR3 in amino acids: CASSPDRGANMNSPLHF. DNA of the CDR3: TGCGCCAGCAGCCCCGACCGGGGGGCCAACATGAATTCACCCCTCCACTTT.

This clonotype was seen only a few times. The chain joins TRBV29-1 to TRBJ2-1; D might be TRBD1 (6 bases). CDR1 and CDR2 from the germline V gene are SQVTM and ANQGSEA. Deletions cut 0 bases from V and 5 bases from J, with 26 bases between. The CDR3 has 19 amino acids. For the CDR3, the DNA is TGCAGCGTTGAAGATCCTGGGGACACGGAGCACGGGGTCAACAATGAGCAGTTCTTC. Its translation: CSVEDPGDTEHGVNNEQFF.

About this clonotype itself: Relative to the germline gene, one junction end is altered; a read error may explain this. This rearrangement joins TRBV14 to TRBJ1-2; 7 positions match TRBD1. CDR3 length: 12 residues. CDR1 is SGHDN, CDR2 FVKESK, per germline. The CDR3 spells CGSSRGLRGYTF. CDR3 DNA: TGTGGCAGCAGCAGGGGGTTAAGAGGCTACACCTTC. The full variable domain, in which reference TRBV14 and TRBJ1-2 provide the parts outside the CDR3, is EAGVTQFPSHSVIEKGQTVTLRCDPISGHDNLYWYRRVMGKEIKFLLHFVKESKQDESGMPNNRFLAERTGGTYSTLKVQPAELEDSGVYFCGSSRGLRGYTFGSGTRLTVV.

The table lists this clonotype with a few counts. The chain recombines TRBV24-1 with TRBJ2-2; D is unresolved. The V gene lost 5 bases and the J gene lost 3 bases, with 3 bases spanning the gap. CDR1 and CDR2 (germline): KGHDR, SFDVKD. This CDR3 region has 12 residues. Here the CDR3 reads CATSGDTGELFF. The CDR3 DNA is TGTGCCACCAGTGGGGACACCGGGGAGCTGTTTTTT.

This clonotype was counted a few times. J is TRBJ2-7 and V is TRBV6-5; a possible D gene is TRBD2 (6 bases). The V end lost 4 bases, the J end lost 2 bases, and 15 bases lay between the germline ends. The CDR3 spans 15 residues. From germline, CDR1 is MNHEY and CDR2 SVGAGI. Here the CDR3 reads CASSLKGGTPYEQYF. For the CDR3, the DNA is TGTGCCAGCAGTTTAAAGGGAGGAACCCCCTACGAGCAGTACTTC.

There are a few counts of this clonotype. The chain employs TRBV5-1 and TRBJ1-2; 10 nucleotides line up with TRBD1. With 4 bases clipped from V and 8 bases from J, the junction kept 5 bases outside the gene matches. Looked up from germline, CDR1 is SGHRS and CDR2 is YFSETQ. The CDR3 is 13 amino acids. The CDR3 DNA sequence: TGCGCCAGCAGCCAGACAGGGGGCGGCGGCTACACCTTC. This translates into CASSQTGGGGYTF.

The rearrangement uses TRBV24-1 and TRBJ2-1; D might be TRBD1 (7 bases). This CDR3 has 16 amino acids. Trimming shortened V by 1 base and J by 10 bases, and 19 bases separated the two germline ends. Per germline, CDR1 KGHDR and CDR2 SFDVKD. CDR3 DNA: TGTGCCACCAGTGATTTAGAGGCAGGGGGGTCAGGGGAGCAGTTCTTC. Residues: CATSDLEAGGSGEQFF.

A few counts support this clonotype. This chain connects TRBV12-5 to TRBJ2-7, with 7 bases fitting TRBD2. The CDR3 spans 15 residues. Germline V gene lookup returns CDR1 LGHNT and CDR2 FRNRAP. The J segment lost 0 bases and the V segment lost 9 bases, leaving 11 bases of the junction unmatched. CDR3: CARGGRDSSSYEQYV. The CDR3 DNA follows: TGTGCTAGGGGCGGGAGAGATTCGAGCTCCTACGAGCAGTACGTC.

In this sample, this clonotype turned up a few times. V gene TRBV3-1 combines with J gene TRBJ1-1; unclear D gene. V lost 1 base and J 3 bases, leaving 12 bases between the germline ends. The CDR3 consists of 15 residues. Germline V gene data show CDR1 as LGHDT and CDR2 as YNNKEL (reference sequence). In DNA, the CDR3 is TGTGCCAGCAGCCAAGGTGCCCGGGGTGACACTGAAGCTTTCTTT. Protein: CASSQGARGDTEAFF. The variable domain in full, with the rest retrieved from reference TRBV3-1 and TRBJ1-1, is DTAVSQTPKYLVTQMGNDKSIKCEQNLGHDTMYWYKQDSKKFLKIMFSYNNKELIINETVPNRFSPKSPDKAHLNLHINSLELGDSAVYFCASSQGARGDTEAFFGQGTRLTVV.

The chain is built from TRBV27 and TRBJ2-7; 8 positions match TRBD1. The V gene end was trimmed by 6 bases and the J gene end by 5 bases; junction bases not matched to a gene: 18. Germline V lookup: CDR1 MNHEY, CDR2 SMNVEV (reference sequence). CDR3 length: 17 amino acids. Written as DNA, the CDR3 is TGTGCCAGCAGCCCCCTCCTCCCGACAGGGGTCATCCACGAGCAGTACTTC. Residues: CASSPLLPTGVIHEQYF.